This T cell receptor (beta chain) stems from a study of blood T cell repertoires in COVID-19. As for the study in general: Acute and convalescent COVID-19 specimens originated in the United States, Italy and Spain. Sources were T cells, B-cell-depleted T cells, or PBMCs; the material itself was cDNA or gDNA.

CDR1 and CDR2 (germline): SGHTA, FQGNSA. The junction had 5 bases not matched to a gene; V was cut back by 3 bases and J by 6 bases. CDR3 size: 15 residues. The table came from immunoSEQ multiplex PCR; TCRdb's copy has only in-frame clones and leaves some out. The sample has about 240,000 clones; about four fifths are singletons. This clone showed up just a few times. This sequence joins TRBV7-2 and TRBJ1-5, with TRBD1 matching 10 bases. The sample consisted of peripheral blood. This receptor was obtained from a woman aged 80 or over with acute or convalescent COVID-19. CDR3 coding DNA: TGTGCCAGCAGCTTGGGGACAGGGGTGACTCAGCCCCAGCATTTT. It is translated as CASSLGTGVTQPQHF.